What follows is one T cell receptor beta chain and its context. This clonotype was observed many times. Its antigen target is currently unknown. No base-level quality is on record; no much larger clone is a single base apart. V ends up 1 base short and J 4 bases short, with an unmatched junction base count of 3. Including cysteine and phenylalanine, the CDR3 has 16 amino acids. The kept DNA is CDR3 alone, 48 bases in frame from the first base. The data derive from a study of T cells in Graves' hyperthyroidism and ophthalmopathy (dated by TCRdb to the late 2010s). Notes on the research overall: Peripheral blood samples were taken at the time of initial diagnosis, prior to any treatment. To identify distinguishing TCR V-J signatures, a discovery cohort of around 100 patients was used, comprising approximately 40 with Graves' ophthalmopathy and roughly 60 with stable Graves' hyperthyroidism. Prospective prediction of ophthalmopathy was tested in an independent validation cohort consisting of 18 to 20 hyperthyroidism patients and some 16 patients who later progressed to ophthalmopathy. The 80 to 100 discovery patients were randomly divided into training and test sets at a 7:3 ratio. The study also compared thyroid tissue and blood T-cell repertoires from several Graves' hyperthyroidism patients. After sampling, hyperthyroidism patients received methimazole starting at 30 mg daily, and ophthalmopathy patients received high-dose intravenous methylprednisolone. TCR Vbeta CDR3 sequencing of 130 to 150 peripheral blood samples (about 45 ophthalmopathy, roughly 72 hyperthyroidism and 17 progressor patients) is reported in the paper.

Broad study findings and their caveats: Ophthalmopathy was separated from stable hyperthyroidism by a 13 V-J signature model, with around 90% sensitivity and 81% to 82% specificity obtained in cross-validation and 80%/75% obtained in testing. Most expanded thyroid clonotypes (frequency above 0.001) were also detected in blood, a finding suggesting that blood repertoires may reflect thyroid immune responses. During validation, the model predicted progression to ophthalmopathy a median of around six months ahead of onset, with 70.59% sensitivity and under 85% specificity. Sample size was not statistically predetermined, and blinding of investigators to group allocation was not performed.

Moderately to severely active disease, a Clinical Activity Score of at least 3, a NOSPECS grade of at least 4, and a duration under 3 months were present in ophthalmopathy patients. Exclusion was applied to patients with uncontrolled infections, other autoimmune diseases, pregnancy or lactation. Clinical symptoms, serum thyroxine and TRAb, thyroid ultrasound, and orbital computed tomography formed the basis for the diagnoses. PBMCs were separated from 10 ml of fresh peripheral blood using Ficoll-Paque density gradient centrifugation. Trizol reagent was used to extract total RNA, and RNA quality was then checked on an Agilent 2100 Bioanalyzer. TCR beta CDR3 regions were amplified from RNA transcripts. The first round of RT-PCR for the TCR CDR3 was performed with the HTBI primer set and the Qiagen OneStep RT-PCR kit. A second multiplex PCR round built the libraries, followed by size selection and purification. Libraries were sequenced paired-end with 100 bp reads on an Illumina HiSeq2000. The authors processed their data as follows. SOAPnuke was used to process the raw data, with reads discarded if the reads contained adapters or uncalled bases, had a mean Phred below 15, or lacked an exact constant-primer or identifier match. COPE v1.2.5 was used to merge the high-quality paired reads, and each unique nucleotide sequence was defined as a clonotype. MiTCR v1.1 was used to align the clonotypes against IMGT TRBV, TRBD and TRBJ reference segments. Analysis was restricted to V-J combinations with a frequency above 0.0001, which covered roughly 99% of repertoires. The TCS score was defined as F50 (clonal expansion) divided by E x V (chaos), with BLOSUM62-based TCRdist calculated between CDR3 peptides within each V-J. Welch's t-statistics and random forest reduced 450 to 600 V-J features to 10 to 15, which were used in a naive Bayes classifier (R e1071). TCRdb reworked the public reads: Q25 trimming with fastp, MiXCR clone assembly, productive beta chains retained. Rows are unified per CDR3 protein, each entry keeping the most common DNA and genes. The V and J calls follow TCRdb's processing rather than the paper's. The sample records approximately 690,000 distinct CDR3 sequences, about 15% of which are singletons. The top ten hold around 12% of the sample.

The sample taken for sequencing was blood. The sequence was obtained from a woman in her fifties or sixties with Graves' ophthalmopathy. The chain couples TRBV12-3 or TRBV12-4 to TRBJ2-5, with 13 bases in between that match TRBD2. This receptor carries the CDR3 CASSLGLAGGGETQYF. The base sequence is TGTGCCAGCAGTTTAGGACTAGCGGGAGGAGGAGAGACCCAGTACTTC.